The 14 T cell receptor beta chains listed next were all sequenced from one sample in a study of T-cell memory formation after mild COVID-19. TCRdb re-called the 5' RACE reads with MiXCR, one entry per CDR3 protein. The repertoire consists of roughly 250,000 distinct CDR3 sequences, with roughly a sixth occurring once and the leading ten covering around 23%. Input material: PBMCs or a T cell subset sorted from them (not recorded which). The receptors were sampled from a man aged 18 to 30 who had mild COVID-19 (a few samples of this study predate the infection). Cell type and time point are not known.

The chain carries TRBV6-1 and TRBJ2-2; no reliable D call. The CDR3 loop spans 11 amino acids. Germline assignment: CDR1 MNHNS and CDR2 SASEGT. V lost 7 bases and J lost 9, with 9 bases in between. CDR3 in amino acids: CASKTSWELFF. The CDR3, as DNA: TGTGCCAGCAAAACGTCCTGGGAGCTGTTTTTT.

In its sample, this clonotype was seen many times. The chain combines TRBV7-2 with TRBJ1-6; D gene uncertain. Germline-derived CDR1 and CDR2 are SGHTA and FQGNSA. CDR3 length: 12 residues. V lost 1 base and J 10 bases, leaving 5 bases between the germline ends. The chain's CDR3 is CASSLVGSPLHF. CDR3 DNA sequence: TGTGCCAGCAGCTTAGTGGGGTCACCCCTCCACTTT.

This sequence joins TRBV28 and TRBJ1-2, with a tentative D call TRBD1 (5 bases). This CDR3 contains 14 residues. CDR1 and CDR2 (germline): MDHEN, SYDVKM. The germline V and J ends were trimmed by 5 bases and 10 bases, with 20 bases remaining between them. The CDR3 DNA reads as TGTGCCAGCAGTCTTGTGGAATGGACGGGGCTCTACACCTTC. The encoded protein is CASSLVEWTGLYTF.

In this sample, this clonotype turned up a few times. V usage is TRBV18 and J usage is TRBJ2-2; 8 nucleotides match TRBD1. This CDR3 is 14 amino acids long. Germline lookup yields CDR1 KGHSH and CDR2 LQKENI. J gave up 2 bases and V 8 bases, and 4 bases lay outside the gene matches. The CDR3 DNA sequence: TGTGCCAGCCCGGACAGGGCTAACACCGGGGAGCTGTTTTTT. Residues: CASPDRANTGELFF. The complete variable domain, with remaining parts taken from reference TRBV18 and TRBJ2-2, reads NAGVMQNPRHLVRRRGQEARLRCSPMKGHSHVYWYRQLPEEGLKFMVYLQKENIIDESGMPKERFSAEFPKEGPSILRIQQVVRGDSAAYFCASPDRANTGELFFGEGSRLTVL.

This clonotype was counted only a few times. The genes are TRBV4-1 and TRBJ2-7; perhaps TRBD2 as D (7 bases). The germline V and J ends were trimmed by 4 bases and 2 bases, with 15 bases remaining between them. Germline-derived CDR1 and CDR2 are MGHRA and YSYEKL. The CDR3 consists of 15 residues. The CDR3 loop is CASSPPGDYAYEQYF. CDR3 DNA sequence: TGCGCCAGCAGCCCCCCAGGGGACTACGCCTACGAGCAGTACTTC.

In DNA, the CDR3 is TGCGCCAGCACTGAGGACAGGGTCAACACCGGGGAGCTGTTTTTT. This encodes CASTEDRVNTGELFF. This chain uses TRBV5-1 with TRBJ2-2; 8 positions match TRBD1. Germline loops: CDR1 SGHRS, CDR2 YFSETQ. V lost 6 bases to trimming and J lost 2 bases; unmatched junction nucleotides: 6. This CDR3 comprises 15 residues.

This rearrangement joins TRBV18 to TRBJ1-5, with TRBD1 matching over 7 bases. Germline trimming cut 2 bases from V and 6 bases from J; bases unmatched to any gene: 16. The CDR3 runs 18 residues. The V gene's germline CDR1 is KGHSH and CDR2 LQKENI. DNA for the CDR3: TGTGCCAGCTCACCAGCCGGACAGGTACCACCCGAACTTCAGCCCCAGCATTTT. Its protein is CASSPAGQVPPELQPQHF.

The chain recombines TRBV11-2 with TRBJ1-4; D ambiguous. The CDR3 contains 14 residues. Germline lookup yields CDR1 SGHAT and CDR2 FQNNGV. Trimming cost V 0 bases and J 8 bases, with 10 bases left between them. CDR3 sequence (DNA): TGTGCCAGCAGCTTAGACCCGGCGGGGGAAAAACTGTTTTTT. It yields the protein CASSLDPAGEKLFF.

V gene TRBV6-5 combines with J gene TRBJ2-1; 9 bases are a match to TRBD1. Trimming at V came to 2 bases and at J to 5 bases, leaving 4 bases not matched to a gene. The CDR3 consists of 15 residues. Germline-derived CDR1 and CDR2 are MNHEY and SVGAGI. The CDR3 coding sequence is TGTGCCAGCAGTTACACGGGACAGGGTAACAATGAGCAGTTCTTC. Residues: CASSYTGQGNNEQFF.

The CDR3, as DNA: TGTGCCAGCAGTTTAGGAGGACCCTTGGGCTACACCTTC. It is translated as CASSLGGPLGYTF. This chain joins TRBV12-3 or TRBV12-4 and TRBJ1-2; D gene unclear. Trimming left V 1 base short and J 8 bases short, with 11 bases between. CDR3 length equals 13 residues.

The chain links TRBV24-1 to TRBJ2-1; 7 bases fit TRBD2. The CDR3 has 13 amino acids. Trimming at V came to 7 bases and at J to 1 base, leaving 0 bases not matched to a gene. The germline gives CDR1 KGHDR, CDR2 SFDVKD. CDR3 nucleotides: TGTGCCACCAGGGGAGGGTCCTACAATGAGCAGTTCTTC. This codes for CATRGGSYNEQFF.

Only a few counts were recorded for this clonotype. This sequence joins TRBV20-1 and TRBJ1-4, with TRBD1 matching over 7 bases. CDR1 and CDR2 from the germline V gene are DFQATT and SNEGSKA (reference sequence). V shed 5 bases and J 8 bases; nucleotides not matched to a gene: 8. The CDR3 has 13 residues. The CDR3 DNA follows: TGCAGTGCTTTGGACAGGACGAACGAAAAACTGTTTTTT. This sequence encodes CSALDRTNEKLFF.

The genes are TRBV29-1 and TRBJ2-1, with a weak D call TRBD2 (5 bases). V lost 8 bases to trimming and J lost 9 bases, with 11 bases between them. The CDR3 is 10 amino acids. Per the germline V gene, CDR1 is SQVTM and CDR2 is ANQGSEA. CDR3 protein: CSIIGGEQFF. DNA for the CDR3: TGCAGCATAATCGGAGGTGAGCAGTTCTTC.

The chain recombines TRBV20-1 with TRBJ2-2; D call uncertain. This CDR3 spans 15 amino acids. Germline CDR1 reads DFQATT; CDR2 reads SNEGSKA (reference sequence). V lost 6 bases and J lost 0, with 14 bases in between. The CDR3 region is CSAPDVGPNTGELFF. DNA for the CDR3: TGCAGTGCCCCTGATGTAGGGCCGAACACCGGGGAGCTGTTTTTT.